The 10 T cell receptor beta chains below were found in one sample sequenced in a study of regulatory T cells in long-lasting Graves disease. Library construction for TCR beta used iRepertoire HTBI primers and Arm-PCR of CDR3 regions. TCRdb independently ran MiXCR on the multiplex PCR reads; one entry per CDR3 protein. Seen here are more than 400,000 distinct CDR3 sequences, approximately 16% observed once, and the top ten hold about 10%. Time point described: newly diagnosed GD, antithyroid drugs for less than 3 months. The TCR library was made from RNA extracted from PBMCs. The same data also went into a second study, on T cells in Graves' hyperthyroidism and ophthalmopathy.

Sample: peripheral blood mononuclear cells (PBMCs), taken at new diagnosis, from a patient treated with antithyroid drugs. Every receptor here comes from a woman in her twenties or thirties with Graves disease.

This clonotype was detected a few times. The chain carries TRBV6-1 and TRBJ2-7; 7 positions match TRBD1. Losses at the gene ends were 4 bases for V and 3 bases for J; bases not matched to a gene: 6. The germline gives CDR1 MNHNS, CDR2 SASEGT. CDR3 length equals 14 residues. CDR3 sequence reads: CASSVPTGVYEQYF. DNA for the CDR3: TGTGCCAGCAGTGTCCCCACAGGGGTCTACGAGCAGTACTTC.

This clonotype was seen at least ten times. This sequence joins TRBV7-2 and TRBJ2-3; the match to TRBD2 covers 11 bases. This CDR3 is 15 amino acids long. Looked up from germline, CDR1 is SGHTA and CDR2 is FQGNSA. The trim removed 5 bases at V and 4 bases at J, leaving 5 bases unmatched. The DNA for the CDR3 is TGTGCCAGCAGCCGCACTAGCGGGAGTGCAGATACGCAGTATTTT. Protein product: CASSRTSGSADTQYF.

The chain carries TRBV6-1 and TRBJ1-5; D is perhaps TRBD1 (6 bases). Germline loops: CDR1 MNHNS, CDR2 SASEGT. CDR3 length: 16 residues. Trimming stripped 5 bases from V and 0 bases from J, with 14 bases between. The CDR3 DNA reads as TGTGCCAGCAGTCAGGGGCAGACTCTTAGCAATCAGCCCCAGCATTTT. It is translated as CASSQGQTLSNQPQHF.

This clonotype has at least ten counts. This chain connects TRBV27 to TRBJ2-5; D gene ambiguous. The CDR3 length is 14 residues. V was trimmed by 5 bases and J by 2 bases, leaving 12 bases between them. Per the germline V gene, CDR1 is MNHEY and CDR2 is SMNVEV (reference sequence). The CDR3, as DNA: TGTGCCAGCAGTGATAGCAACAAACAAGAGACCCAGTACTTC. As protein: CASSDSNKQETQYF.

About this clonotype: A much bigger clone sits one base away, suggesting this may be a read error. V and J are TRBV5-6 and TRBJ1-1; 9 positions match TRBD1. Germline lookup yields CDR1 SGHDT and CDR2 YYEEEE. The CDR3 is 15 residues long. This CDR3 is CASSLIDRGGTEGFF. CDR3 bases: TGTGCCAGCAGCTTGATCGACAGGGGGGGCACTGAAGGTTTCTTT. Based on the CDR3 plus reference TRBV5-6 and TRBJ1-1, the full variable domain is DAGVTQSPTHLIKTRGQQVTLRCSPKSGHDTVSWYQQALGQGPQFIFQYYEEEERQRGNFPDRFSGHQFPNYSSELNVNALLLGDSALYLCASSLIDRGGTEGFFGQGTRLTVV.

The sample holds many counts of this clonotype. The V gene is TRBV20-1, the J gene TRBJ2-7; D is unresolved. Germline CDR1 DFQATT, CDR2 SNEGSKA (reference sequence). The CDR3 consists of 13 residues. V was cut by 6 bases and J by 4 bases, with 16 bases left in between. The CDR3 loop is CSAQDTLSYEQYF. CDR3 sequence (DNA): TGCAGTGCACAAGACACCCTCTCTTACGAGCAGTACTTC.

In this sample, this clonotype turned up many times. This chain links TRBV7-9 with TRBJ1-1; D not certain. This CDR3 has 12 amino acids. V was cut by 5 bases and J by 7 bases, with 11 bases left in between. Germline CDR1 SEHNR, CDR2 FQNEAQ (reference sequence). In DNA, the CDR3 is TGTGCCAGCAGCCAAACAAAGTTTGAAGCTTTCTTT. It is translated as CASSQTKFEAFF.

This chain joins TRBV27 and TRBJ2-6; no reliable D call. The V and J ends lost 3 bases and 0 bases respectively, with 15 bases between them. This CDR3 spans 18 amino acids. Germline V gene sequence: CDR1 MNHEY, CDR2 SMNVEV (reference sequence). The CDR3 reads CASSFYLKDGSGANVLTF. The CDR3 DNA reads TGTGCCAGCAGTTTCTATCTAAAGGACGGCTCTGGGGCCAACGTCCTGACTTTC.

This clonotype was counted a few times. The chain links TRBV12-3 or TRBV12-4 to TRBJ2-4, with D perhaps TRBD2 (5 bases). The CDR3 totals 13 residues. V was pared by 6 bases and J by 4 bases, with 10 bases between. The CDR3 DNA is TGTGCCAGCAGAAGAACGGGAAAAAACATTCAGTACTTC. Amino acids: CASRRTGKNIQYF.

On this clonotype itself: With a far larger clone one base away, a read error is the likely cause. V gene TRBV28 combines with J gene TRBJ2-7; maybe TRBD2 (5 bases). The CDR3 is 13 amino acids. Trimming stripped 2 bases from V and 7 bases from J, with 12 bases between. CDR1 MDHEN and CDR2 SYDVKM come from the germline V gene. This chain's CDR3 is CASSLVGMGEQYF. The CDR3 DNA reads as TGTGCCAGCAGTTTAGTCGGGATGGGTGAGCAGTACTTC.